A single sample is the source of the 29 T cell receptor beta chains below, sequenced in a study of identical twins. Via MiXCR, TCRdb re-called the 5' RACE reads, giving one row per CDR3 protein. This table has roughly 490,000 distinct CDR3 sequences, roughly an eighth appearing once. In addition, the sample was reused for a study of yellow fever vaccine responses in identical twins.

Sequencing input: CD4+ T cells sorted from blood. Receptor source: a young woman in good health.

This clonotype was seen at least ten times. This chain uses TRBV7-8 with TRBJ2-7, with 9 bases aligning to TRBD1. This CDR3 comprises 15 residues. The germline V gene encodes CDR1 SGHVS and CDR2 FQNEAQ. Trimming removed 3 bases from V and 2 bases from J; junction bases left unmatched: 5. CDR3: CASSLGQGRTYEQYF. The CDR3 bases are TGTGCCAGCAGCTTGGGACAGGGTAGGACCTACGAGCAGTACTTC.

This clonotype showed up just a few times. This chain uses TRBV10-3 with TRBJ2-3, with D tentatively TRBD2 (5 bases). The CDR3 contains 16 residues. Deletions cut 3 bases from V and 0 bases from J, with 13 bases between. CDR1 is ENHRY, CDR2 SYGVKD, per germline. The CDR3 is CAISEGGGPSTDTQYF. The CDR3 coding sequence is TGTGCCATCAGTGAAGGCGGAGGACCGAGCACAGATACGCAGTATTTT.

This clonotype has a handful of counts. The chain carries TRBV2 and TRBJ1-4, with 7 nucleotides matching TRBD1. This CDR3 is built from 14 residues. V trimming: 7 bases; J trimming: 7 bases; junction bases outside the gene matches: 9. Germline CDR1 reads SNHLY; CDR2 reads FYNNEI. In DNA, the CDR3 is TGTGCCAGCACTGCTGGAGCAGGGGGTGAAAAACTGTTTTTT. It is translated as CASTAGAGGEKLFF.

J is TRBJ1-6 and V is TRBV5-1; tentative D call: TRBD1 (6 bases). CDR1 SGHRS and CDR2 YFSETQ come from the germline V gene. V lost 0 bases to trimming and J lost 11 bases, with 12 bases between them. The CDR3 has 14 residues. The DNA for the CDR3 is TGCGCCAGCAGCTTGGGACAGGAAAAAGCACCCCTCCACTTT. Its protein is CASSLGQEKAPLHF. Filled out from reference TRBV5-1 and TRBJ1-6, the complete variable domain reads KAGVTQTPRYLIKTRGQQVTLSCSPISGHRSVSWYQQTPGQGLQFLFEYFSETQRNKGNFPGRFSGRQFSNSRSEMNVSTLELGDSALYLCASSLGQEKAPLHFGNGTRLTVT.

This rearrangement joins TRBV28 to TRBJ2-7, with 7 bases aligning to TRBD1. This CDR3 region has 13 residues. Germline V lookup: CDR1 MDHEN, CDR2 SYDVKM. With 6 bases clipped from V and 3 bases from J, the junction kept 5 bases outside the gene matches. CDR3 residues: CASSGQVNYEQYF. As DNA, the CDR3 is TGTGCCAGCAGCGGACAGGTGAACTACGAGCAGTACTTC.

This clonotype was detected a few times. The V call is TRBV19, the J call TRBJ2-1; TRBD2 agrees at 11 bases. This CDR3 contains 13 residues. V trimming: 6 bases; J trimming: 9 bases; junction bases outside the gene matches: 4. Germline CDR1 is LNHDA and CDR2 is SQIVND (reference sequence). CDR3: CASRLAGVAEQFF. The CDR3 region has the DNA TGTGCCAGTAGACTAGCGGGAGTTGCTGAGCAGTTCTTC.

The chain links TRBV15 to TRBJ1-5; no firm D call. Trimming left V 0 bases short and J 10 bases short, with 19 bases between. The V gene's germline CDR1 is LNHNV and CDR2 YYDKDF (reference sequence). The CDR3 extends over 16 amino acids. In nucleotides, the CDR3 is TGTGCCACCAGCAGAGATGATCCCGGGGTATTCGGCCCCCAGCATTTT. Residues: CATSRDDPGVFGPQHF.

This clonotype was seen many times. The chain joins TRBV5-1 to TRBJ2-7; D is possibly TRBD2 (6 bases). With 4 bases removed from V and 2 bases from J, the gap between germline ends came to 7 bases. The germline gives CDR1 SGHRS, CDR2 YFSETQ. CDR3 length: 12 amino acids. Here the CDR3 DNA reads TGCGCCAGCAGCGGGGAGGCCTACGAGCAGTACTTC. Its translation: CASSGEAYEQYF.

This clonotype was seen a few times. V usage is TRBV4-3 and J usage is TRBJ1-1, with D unclear. CDR3 size: 16 residues. Looked up from germline, CDR1 is LGHNA and CDR2 is YSLEER. Trimming took 3 bases from V and 8 from J, leaving 22 bases between them. The CDR3 DNA follows: TGCGCCAGCAGCCATAGTGCCGGGCCAGGCTTAGGAGAAGCTTTCTTT. This translates into CASSHSAGPGLGEAFF.

This clonotype appeared a few times. The genes are TRBV5-6 and TRBJ1-2, with a possible D match to TRBD1 (5 bases). V shed 1 base and J shed 8 bases, with 18 bases lying between them. The CDR3 totals 15 residues. Germline values: CDR1 SGHDT, CDR2 YYEEEE. The CDR3 nucleotides are TGTGCCAGCAGCTTGAGTGAAGCAGGGCGGAGCGGCTACACCTTC. The encoded protein is CASSLSEAGRSGYTF. Supplemented by reference TRBV5-6 and TRBJ1-2, the full variable domain reads DAGVTQSPTHLIKTRGQQVTLRCSPKSGHDTVSWYQQALGQGPQFIFQYYEEEERQRGNFPDRFSGHQFPNYSSELNVNALLLGDSALYLCASSLSEAGRSGYTFGSGTRLTVV.

Here the CDR3 reads CASSLIQAYNSPLHF. CDR3 in DNA: TGTGCCAGCAGTTTAATACAGGCCTATAATTCACCCCTCCACTTT. This chain joins TRBV6-5 and TRBJ1-6; D perhaps matches TRBD1 (5 bases). Germline loops: CDR1 MNHEY, CDR2 SVGAGI. V was shortened by 4 bases and J by 2 bases, with 9 bases between the two germline ends. The CDR3 consists of 15 residues.

Turning to this clonotype: This could be a read error, since a much larger clone is one nucleotide away. CDR3 sequence: CTSSTLAGGTNEQYF. The CDR3 DNA reads as TGTACCAGCAGCACTCTAGCGGGAGGAACCAACGAGCAGTACTTC. V usage is TRBV7-2 and J usage is TRBJ2-7, with 11 bases matching TRBD2. Trimming at V came to 5 bases and at J to 5 bases, leaving 8 bases not matched to a gene. This CDR3 has 15 amino acids. The germline V gene encodes CDR1 SGHTA and CDR2 FQGNSA. The full variable domain, in which reference TRBV7-2 and TRBJ2-7 provide the parts outside the CDR3, is GAGVSQSPSNKVTEKGKDVELRCDPISGHTALYWYRQSLGQGLEFLIYFQGNSAPDKSGLPSDRFSAERTGGSVSTLTIQRTQQEDSAVYLCTSSTLAGGTNEQYFGPGTRLTVT.

The rearrangement uses TRBV24-1 and TRBJ2-2; 7 bases align to TRBD1. Germline V gene lookup returns CDR1 KGHDR and CDR2 SFDVKD. Unmatched junction bases numbered 9, after V lost 3 bases and J lost 3 bases. This CDR3 has 17 amino acids. As DNA, the CDR3 is TGTGCCACCAGTGATCCCCGCGACAGGGTGGACACCGGGGAGCTGTTTTTT. It yields the protein CATSDPRDRVDTGELFF.

This clonotype was seen more than once but under ten times. This rearrangement joins TRBV7-3 to TRBJ2-4, with a weak D call TRBD2 (5 bases). Germline CDR1 is SGHTA and CDR2 is FQGTGA. Trimming left V 1 base short and J 6 bases short, with 7 bases between. CDR3 size: 13 residues. CDR3 region: CASSLRERNIQYF. For the CDR3, the DNA is TGTGCCAGCAGCTTAAGGGAGAGAAACATTCAGTACTTC.

About this clonotype: A read error may produce the germline difference seen at one junction end. The rearrangement uses TRBV12-3 or TRBV12-4 and TRBJ2-3; 13 bases match TRBD2. The CDR3 is 18 amino acids. The CDR3 sequence is CTSCLGLAGVPITDTQYF. Here the CDR3 DNA reads TGTACCAGCTGTTTAGGACTAGCGGGGGTCCCGATCACAGATACGCAGTATTTT.

This clonotype was observed a few times. This chain uses TRBV4-1 with TRBJ2-3, with 7 bases identical to TRBD1. The germline V gene encodes CDR1 MGHRA and CDR2 YSYEKL. V was pared by 4 bases and J by 3 bases, with 7 bases of the junction left unmatched. CDR3 length equals 15 residues. As DNA, the CDR3 is TGCGCCAGCAGCCTAACAGGGGAGAAAACAGATACGCAGTATTTT. Translated: CASSLTGEKTDTQYF.

The chain uses TRBV24-1 and TRBJ2-5; D possibly corresponds to TRBD1 (5 bases). This CDR3 contains 14 residues. Deletions cut 1 base from V and 4 bases from J, with 9 bases between. Germline V CDR1 and CDR2: KGHDR, SFDVKD. The CDR3 loop reads CATSDFGRAETQYF. CDR3 nucleotides: TGTGCCACCAGTGATTTTGGCAGGGCAGAGACCCAGTACTTC.

This chain uses TRBV7-6 with TRBJ1-1, with D perhaps matching TRBD1 (6 bases). CDR1 is SGHVS, CDR2 FNYEAQ, per germline. Trimming took off 5 bases at V and 2 bases at J, with 12 bases between the two ends. This CDR3 has 14 residues. The CDR3 DNA is TGTGCCAGCAGCCGGACAGACCTAAACACTGAAGCTTTCTTT. Translated: CASSRTDLNTEAFF. The full variable domain, with the rest looked up from reference TRBV7-6 and TRBJ1-1, is GAGVSQSPRYKVTKRGQDVALRCDPISGHVSLYWYRQALGQGPEFLTYFNYEAQQDKSGLPNDRFSAERPEGSISTLTIQRTEQRDSAMYRCASSRTDLNTEAFFGQGTRLTVV.

This clonotype was counted once. The junction differs from germline at one of its ends, possibly a read error. CDR3 loop: CCARDPTSGRAHNEQFF. The CDR3 DNA reads TGCTGTGCTAGAGATCCGACTAGCGGGAGGGCCCACAATGAGCAGTTCTTC. The chain recombines TRBV20-1 with TRBJ2-1; 14 bases fit TRBD2. CDR1 DFQATT and CDR2 SNEGSKA come from the germline V gene (reference sequence). The length of the CDR3 is 17 residues.

This clonotype was picked up a small number of times. The chain has TRBV12-3 or TRBV12-4 and TRBJ2-5, with TRBD1 matching 8 bases. This CDR3 is built from 15 residues. Trimming took 6 bases from V and 10 from J; bases not matched to a gene: 16. The DNA of the CDR3 is TGTGCCAGCAGCCTCACCCAGGGGGCAGGGGTCAGCCAGTACTTC. Translating it yields CASSLTQGAGVSQYF.

This clonotype appeared many times. The J gene is TRBJ2-5, the V gene TRBV5-1; the match to TRBD1 covers 7 bases. CDR1 and CDR2 (germline): SGHRS, YFSETQ. The CDR3 runs to 17 residues. Germline trimming cut 0 bases from V and 2 bases from J; bases unmatched to any gene: 10. The CDR3: CASSLGGGQRPQETQYF. The CDR3 DNA is TGCGCCAGCAGCTTGGGAGGGGGCCAGCGTCCTCAAGAGACCCAGTACTTC.

This clonotype came up many times. The CDR3 sequence is CASSVGLAHSNEQFF. For the CDR3, the DNA is TGTGCCAGCAGCGTAGGCCTAGCTCACTCTAATGAGCAGTTCTTC. This rearrangement joins TRBV9 to TRBJ2-1, with D perhaps TRBD2 (5 bases). In germline, CDR1 is SGDLS, CDR2 YYNGEE. Trimming took off 0 bases at V and 7 bases at J, with 14 bases between the two ends. CDR3 size: 15 residues. The full variable domain, in which reference TRBV9 and TRBJ2-1 provide the parts outside the CDR3, is DSGVTQTPKHLITATGQRVTLRCSPRSGDLSVYWYQQSLDQGLQFLIQYYNGEERAKGNILERFSAQQFPDLHSELNLSSLELGDSALYFCASSVGLAHSNEQFFGPGTRLTVL.

The chain links TRBV19 to TRBJ2-2, with 8 bases aligning to TRBD1. The CDR3 contains 14 residues. V was clipped by 7 bases and J by 3 bases; unmatched bases: 4. CDR1 is LNHDA and CDR2 is SQIVND in the germline V gene (reference sequence). The CDR3 loop is CASILTGDTGELFF. DNA for the CDR3: TGTGCCAGTATTCTGACAGGGGACACCGGGGAGCTGTTTTTT. Variable domain in full (rest from reference TRBV19 and TRBJ2-2): DGGITQSPKYLFRKEGQNVTLSCEQNLNHDAMYWYRQDPGQGLRLIYYSQIVNDFQKGDIAEGYSVSREKKESFPLTVTSAQKNPTAFYLCASILTGDTGELFFGEGSRLTVL.

A few counts support this clonotype. The rearrangement links TRBV5-6 to TRBJ2-1; weak D call: TRBD2 (6 bases). The CDR3 is made up of 17 amino acids. V lost 4 bases to trimming and J lost 4 bases, with 21 bases between them. CDR1 is SGHDT and CDR2 is YYEEEE in the germline V gene. In DNA, the CDR3 is TGTGCCAGCAGCCCCTTGGGGGGACTTAGGGATTACAATGAGCAGTTCTTC. Protein product: CASSPLGGLRDYNEQFF.

This clonotype appeared a few times. This chain connects TRBV7-9 to TRBJ2-5, with D perhaps TRBD2 (6 bases). CDR1 is SEHNR, CDR2 FQNEAQ, per germline (reference sequence). This CDR3 contains 15 residues. With 3 bases removed from V and 4 bases from J, the gap between germline ends came to 15 bases. CDR3 residues: CASSLRSASAETQYF. CDR3 nucleotide sequence: TGTGCCAGCAGCTTGAGGAGTGCTAGCGCAGAGACCCAGTACTTC.

This clonotype appeared many times. This sequence joins TRBV6-5 and TRBJ1-6; D is unclear. The CDR3 length is 13 residues. Per the germline V gene, CDR1 is MNHEY and CDR2 is SVGAGI. V dropped 4 bases and J dropped 8 bases, with 9 bases sitting between them. The CDR3 DNA follows: TGTGCCAGCAGTTGGGCGGTTTATTCACCCCTCCACTTT. As protein: CASSWAVYSPLHF.

This clonotype was seen a handful of times. The chain has TRBV3-1 and TRBJ1-1; possibly TRBD1 for D (6 bases). Germline CDR1 LGHDT, CDR2 YNNKEL (reference sequence). The CDR3 has 14 residues. V lost 0 bases and J lost 11, with 16 bases in between. CDR3 protein: CASSQDRVGRGAFF. In DNA, the CDR3 is TGTGCCAGCAGCCAAGATCGGGTCGGCAGGGGTGCTTTCTTT.

The rearrangement joins TRBV2 to TRBJ2-3; D remains unclear. V lost 7 bases and J lost 0, with 11 bases in between. CDR1 and CDR2 from the germline V gene are SNHLY and FYNNEI. This CDR3 spans 14 amino acids. CDR3 protein: CASKGIASTDTQYF. The CDR3 region has the DNA TGTGCCAGCAAAGGGATAGCTAGCACAGATACGCAGTATTTT.

This clonotype has a count of ten or more. The chain uses TRBV6-2 or TRBV6-3 and TRBJ2-1; 7 nucleotides agree with TRBD2. The CDR3 has 17 residues. In germline, CDR1 is MNHEY, CDR2 SVGEGT. V trimming: 0 bases; J trimming: 8 bases; junction bases outside the gene matches: 13. CDR3 in amino acids: CASSYSISGLRSYEQFF. The CDR3 region has the DNA TGTGCCAGCAGTTACTCAATTTCGGGACTAAGATCCTATGAGCAGTTCTTC.